This T cell receptor (beta chain) was found in a study of CD8 T cells in ankylosing spondylitis. TCRdb processed the 5' RACE reads anew with MiXCR; each CDR3 protein has one entry. The table has about 200,000 distinct CDR3 sequences, around a quarter seen once. V dropped 5 bases and J dropped 0; count of bases not matched to a gene: 9. The germline CDR1 and CDR2 sequences are MNHEY and SMNVEV (reference sequence). The CDR3 runs 18 residues. This clonotype was seen a few times. This TCR was sampled from a male donor with ankylosing spondylitis or in good health (not recorded which). The sequencing sample was made of blood, either unsorted or a sorted T cell fraction (not recorded which). This chain links TRBV27 with TRBJ2-6, with 8 bases identical to TRBD2. This chain's CDR3 is CASSPRSGRSSGANVLTF. As DNA, the CDR3 is TGTGCCAGCAGTCCCCGAAGCGGGAGAAGCTCTGGGGCCAACGTCCTGACTTTC.